This note documents a single TCR beta chain sequence. Its antigen is unknown. The CDR3 is 14 residues long. Trimming cost V 8 bases and J 7 bases; bases outside gene matches: 9. The germline gives CDR1 MNHEY, CDR2 SMNVEV (reference sequence). The sample originates from a study of T cell responses to AZD1222 COVID-19 vaccine. Profiling relied on immunoSEQ multiplex PCR, and the TCRdb table lists in-frame clones only, not all of them. The profile covers roughly 170,000 clones, with roughly 94% appearing a single time and more than 1.5% taken by the ten largest. Study results and caveats: Two AZD1222 doses significantly raised spike-specific TCR breadth and depth over controls. Clonal diversity was possibly underestimated; the donors were predominantly white British and more often female. Only five or six AZD1222 recipients were seropositive at baseline.

V is TRBV27 and J is TRBJ1-4; the match to TRBD1 covers 8 bases. The specimen comprised peripheral blood, sampled 28 days after the second AZD1222 dose. This TCR was recovered from an adult who received the AZD1222 COVID-19 vaccine. This chain's CDR3 is CASAPTGVGEKLFF. Here the CDR3 DNA reads TGTGCCAGCGCCCCGACAGGGGTCGGTGAAAAACTGTTTTTT.